A selection of T cell receptor beta chains follows, all from one sample in a study of blood T cells in healthy people across ages. One entry per CDR3 protein, called by TCRdb with MiXCR from the 5' RACE reads. The sample carries 1.5 million to 2 million distinct CDR3 sequences, roughly 43% recorded once. The sequenced material came from blood. These receptor sequences come from a human donor in good health. The CDR3 runs from the conserved cysteine through the conserved F or W. Each record gives: CDR3 DNA, CDR3 protein, D gene, J gene, V gene, clone size. D genes are given only for firm matches. Clone size appears in some rows only: once, few, many, or a class for an expanded clone.

CDR3nt: TGCGCCAGCAGCGTAGGGACTAGCGGGGGGGATGAGCAGTTCTTC
CDR3aa: CASSVGTSGGDEQFF
d_gene: TRBD2
j_gene: TRBJ2-1
v_gene: TRBV5-1
abundance: many

CDR3nt: TGTGCCAGCAGCCCCCCGACTGGGATGGAAGACAAAAACATTCAGTACTTC
CDR3aa: CASSPPTGMEDKNIQYF
d_gene: NA
j_gene: TRBJ2-4
v_gene: TRBV7-3
abundance: NA

CDR3nt: TGCAGTGCTAGAGTAGGGGGCGACTATGGCTACACCTTC
CDR3aa: CSARVGGDYGYTF
d_gene: TRBD1
j_gene: TRBJ1-2
v_gene: TRBV20-1
abundance: NA

CDR3nt: TGTGCCAGCAGCTTGAACGACAGGTTTTTAGGCTATGGCTACACCTTC
CDR3aa: CASSLNDRFLGYGYTF
d_gene: NA
j_gene: TRBJ1-2
v_gene: TRBV13
abundance: NA

CDR3nt: TGTGCCAGCAGCCAGGGACAGTCGAGCGAGCAGTACTTC
CDR3aa: CASSQGQSSEQYF
d_gene: TRBD1
j_gene: TRBJ2-7
v_gene: TRBV7-2
abundance: few

CDR3nt: TGTGCCAGCAGCTTACCTTCGACAGGGGGAACCTACGAGCAGTACTTC
CDR3aa: CASSLPSTGGTYEQYF
d_gene: TRBD1
j_gene: TRBJ2-7
v_gene: TRBV7-9
abundance: NA

CDR3nt: TGTGCCAGCAGCTTAGATCGAGGAGGGGATGAGCAGTACTTC
CDR3aa: CASSLDRGGDEQYF
d_gene: NA
j_gene: TRBJ2-7
v_gene: TRBV5-1
abundance: NA

CDR3nt: TGTGCCATCTCGTCGATACGTCGTTATGGCTACACCTTC
CDR3aa: CAISSIRRYGYTF
d_gene: NA
j_gene: TRBJ1-2
v_gene: TRBV7-9
abundance: NA

CDR3nt: TGTGCCAGCAGTTACCTCGGGACAGGGGGCAGTAAGCTGTTTTTT
CDR3aa: CASSYLGTGGSKLFF
d_gene: TRBD1
j_gene: TRBJ2-2
v_gene: TRBV6-6
abundance: NA

CDR3nt: TGCGCCAGCAGCTTGGCCCCTAGCGGGGGGGCTGGGGATAATGAGCAGTTCTTC
CDR3aa: CASSLAPSGGAGDNEQFF
d_gene: TRBD2
j_gene: TRBJ2-1
v_gene: TRBV5-1
abundance: NA

CDR3nt: TGCAGTTCTCTCCCTACGGGCTATGAGCAGTTCTTC
CDR3aa: CSSLPTGYEQFF
d_gene: NA
j_gene: TRBJ2-1
v_gene: TRBV20-1
abundance: few

CDR3nt: TGTGCCAGCAGTATCGGGGGGGACTCTTTCTTT
CDR3aa: CASSIGGDSFF
d_gene: NA
j_gene: TRBJ1-1
v_gene: TRBV28
abundance: NA

CDR3nt: TGCAGCGTTGGTAGCGGGCCCTACGAGCAGTACTTC
CDR3aa: CSVGSGPYEQYF
d_gene: TRBD2
j_gene: TRBJ2-7
v_gene: TRBV29-1
abundance: NA

CDR3nt: TGTGCCAGCAGCTTAGCGTCTGGGGGGATCTTATCCTACGAGCAGTACTTC
CDR3aa: CASSLASGGILSYEQYF
d_gene: NA
j_gene: TRBJ2-7
v_gene: TRBV7-2
abundance: few

CDR3nt: TGTGCCAGCAGCCAAGATGCGGGTCAGCCCCAGCATTTT
CDR3aa: CASSQDAGQPQHF
d_gene: NA
j_gene: TRBJ1-5
v_gene: TRBV4-3
abundance: few

CDR3nt: TGTGCCATCAGTCCACGGACAGACCTAGCCAAAAACATTCAGTACTTC
CDR3aa: CAISPRTDLAKNIQYF
d_gene: NA
j_gene: TRBJ2-4
v_gene: TRBV10-3
abundance: many

CDR3nt: TGTGCCAGCAGCCCCCGCAGGGGTTTCAACACCGGGGAGCTGTTTTTT
CDR3aa: CASSPRRGFNTGELFF
d_gene: NA
j_gene: TRBJ2-2
v_gene: TRBV7-3
abundance: once

CDR3nt: TGCGCCAGCAGCCAAGAGTCAGGGTTAGGGTACACCTTC
CDR3aa: CASSQESGLGYTF
d_gene: NA
j_gene: TRBJ1-2
v_gene: TRBV4-3
abundance: NA

CDR3nt: TGTGCCAGCAGCGTAGGGGGGGTCGTACAAGACATGGCTGAAGCTTTCTTT
CDR3aa: CASSVGGVVQDMAEAFF
d_gene: NA
j_gene: TRBJ1-1
v_gene: TRBV9
abundance: NA

CDR3nt: TGCGCCGGCAGCCAAGAGGGGGGTACGCAGTATTTT
CDR3aa: CAGSQEGGTQYF
d_gene: NA
j_gene: TRBJ2-3
v_gene: TRBV4-3
abundance: NA

CDR3nt: TGTGCCAGCAGTAAACCGGGACAGATCTACGAGCAGTACTTC
CDR3aa: CASSKPGQIYEQYF
d_gene: TRBD1
j_gene: TRBJ2-7
v_gene: TRBV28
abundance: NA

CDR3nt: TGTGCCAGCAGCCCACAGGGGGATGCTACCTATGGCTACACCTTC
CDR3aa: CASSPQGDATYGYTF
d_gene: TRBD1
j_gene: TRBJ1-2
v_gene: TRBV7-2
abundance: NA

CDR3nt: TGTGCCAGCAGCTTAGAGGGAGTAGAGGAGACCCAGTACTTC
CDR3aa: CASSLEGVEETQYF
d_gene: NA
j_gene: TRBJ2-5
v_gene: TRBV7-3
abundance: few

CDR3nt: TGTGCCACCAGTGAAGCAGGGGGCGATGGCTACACCTTC
CDR3aa: CATSEAGGDGYTF
d_gene: TRBD1
j_gene: TRBJ1-2
v_gene: TRBV24-1
abundance: NA

CDR3nt: TGCAGTGCTAGACCGTTTAGGGCCCCTGTCACTGAAGCTTTCTTT
CDR3aa: CSARPFRAPVTEAFF
d_gene: NA
j_gene: TRBJ1-1
v_gene: TRBV20-1
abundance: few

CDR3nt: TGTGCCAGCAGTTTGGGGGGGCCCAACAATGGCTACACCTTC
CDR3aa: CASSLGGPNNGYTF
d_gene: NA
j_gene: TRBJ1-2
v_gene: TRBV28
abundance: few

CDR3nt: TGCGCCAGCAGCATGTCTAGCGGGGGGAAAGATACGCAGTATTTT
CDR3aa: CASSMSSGGKDTQYF
d_gene: TRBD2
j_gene: TRBJ2-3
v_gene: TRBV5-1
abundance: few

CDR3nt: TGTGCCAGCAGTGCTAGGGTTGAGGACATTCAGTACTTC
CDR3aa: CASSARVEDIQYF
d_gene: NA
j_gene: TRBJ2-4
v_gene: TRBV6-5
abundance: NA

CDR3nt: TGTGCCAGCAGTACAGCGTACACTGAAGCTTTCTTT
CDR3aa: CASSTAYTEAFF
d_gene: NA
j_gene: TRBJ1-1
v_gene: TRBV12-3/TRBV12-4
abundance: NA

CDR3nt: TGTGCCAGCAGCTCCGATTCAGTCCCTAACTATGGCTACACCTTC
CDR3aa: CASSSDSVPNYGYTF
d_gene: NA
j_gene: TRBJ1-2
v_gene: TRBV7-9
abundance: NA

CDR3nt: TGTGCCAGCAGCCCTTTCGGGGTTAGGACAGATACGCAGTATTTT
CDR3aa: CASSPFGVRTDTQYF
d_gene: NA
j_gene: TRBJ2-3
v_gene: TRBV28
abundance: NA

CDR3nt: TGTGCCAGCAGTTTAGCGCTCGGCAGGGGGCAGAACTATGGCTACACCTTC
CDR3aa: CASSLALGRGQNYGYTF
d_gene: TRBD1
j_gene: TRBJ1-2
v_gene: TRBV12-3/TRBV12-4
abundance: few

CDR3nt: TGCGCCAGCAGCGAAAATACCGGACAGGGGGCGGACGAGCAGTACTTC
CDR3aa: CASSENTGQGADEQYF
d_gene: TRBD1
j_gene: TRBJ2-7
v_gene: TRBV5-1
abundance: few

CDR3nt: TGTGCCAGCAGTGGGACAGGGGGCGATGAGCAGTTCTTC
CDR3aa: CASSGTGGDEQFF
d_gene: TRBD1
j_gene: TRBJ2-1
v_gene: TRBV6-4
abundance: NA

CDR3nt: TGTGCCAGCAGCCTAAGCAGGGGACTAAGGAATGAGCAGTTCTTC
CDR3aa: CASSLSRGLRNEQFF
d_gene: NA
j_gene: TRBJ2-1
v_gene: TRBV28
abundance: few

CDR3nt: TGCAGTGGGCTTGGGGCGTTGGGCACAGATACGCAGTATTTT
CDR3aa: CSGLGALGTDTQYF
d_gene: NA
j_gene: TRBJ2-3
v_gene: TRBV20-1
abundance: few

CDR3nt: TGTGCCAGCAGCTTAGGGGACAGGGGGCAGTTTCAGTATTTT
CDR3aa: CASSLGDRGQFQYF
d_gene: TRBD1
j_gene: TRBJ2-3
v_gene: TRBV7-8
abundance: few